Listed below are T cell receptor beta chains from one sample, sequenced in a study of T cells in Graves' hyperthyroidism and ophthalmopathy. TCRdb reprocessed the multiplex PCR reads with MiXCR, giving one entry per CDR3 protein. This sample yields a few hundred thousand distinct CDR3 sequences, of which approximately 16% are seen a single time; under 35% belongs to the top ten. The specimen was blood. The receptors were gathered from a woman in her forties or fifties with Graves' hyperthyroidism that later progressed to Graves' ophthalmopathy. CDR3s include the opening cysteine and the closing phenylalanine or tryptophan. The order of the fields is J gene, V gene, CDR3 length, CDR3 protein.

J: TRBJ1-2; V: TRBV20-1; length: 13; CDR3: CSARRGADYGYTF
J: TRBJ2-3; V: TRBV15; length: 18; CDR3: CATSFTGLGSVGTDTQYF
J: TRBJ2-1; V: TRBV15; length: 14; CDR3: CATSRFQDVFMQFF
J: TRBJ1-5; V: TRBV27; length: 12; CDR3: CASGDRDQPQHF
J: TRBJ2-7; V: TRBV30; length: 12; CDR3: CAWSVVGYEQYF
J: TRBJ2-1; V: TRBV10-2; length: 13; CDR3: CASSADWYNEQFF
J: TRBJ2-7; V: TRBV28; length: 14; CDR3: CASSSQGPSYEQYF
J: TRBJ2-7; V: TRBV4-1; length: 14; CDR3: CASRSAGGGNEQYF
J: TRBJ1-3; V: TRBV30; length: 14; CDR3: CAWSVMRGGNTIYF
J: TRBJ2-3; V: TRBV5-1; length: 15; CDR3: CASTQTGTGADTQYF
J: TRBJ1-2; V: TRBV30; length: 13; CDR3: CAFGQPYNYGYTF
J: TRBJ2-1; V: TRBV4-1; length: 15; CDR3: CASSQVASAYNEQFF
J: TRBJ1-1; V: TRBV14; length: 14; CDR3: CASSHGQGNTEAFF
J: TRBJ2-1; V: TRBV9; length: 13; CDR3: CASSAPTSTEQFF
J: TRBJ2-7; V: TRBV6-1; length: 12; CDR3: CASGTSGTEQYF
J: TRBJ1-4; V: TRBV30; length: 13; CDR3: CAWSVKQREKLFF
J: TRBJ2-1; V: TRBV27; length: 16; CDR3: CASSSPRLAGGRRQFF
J: TRBJ1-6; V: TRBV20-1; length: 16; CDR3: CSASLPGQGLNSPLHF
J: TRBJ1-1; V: TRBV5-1; length: 14; CDR3: CASSLYLFGTEAFF
J: TRBJ2-7; V: TRBV19; length: 15; CDR3: CASSLEVGLPYEQYF
J: TRBJ1-2; V: TRBV7-9; length: 15; CDR3: CASSHPAGGENSYTF
J: TRBJ2-2; V: TRBV10-3; length: 16; CDR3: CAIRGTSGNNTGELFF
J: TRBJ2-1; V: TRBV20-1; length: 15; CDR3: CSAREFAGGPGEQFF
J: TRBJ1-3; V: TRBV19; length: 17; CDR3: CATSPRSGTQIGTTIYF
J: TRBJ2-2; V: TRBV15; length: 15; CDR3: CATSRNRELTGELFF
J: TRBJ1-1; V: TRBV19; length: 15; CDR3: CASTGQGGENTEAFF
J: TRBJ2-7; V: TRBV5-6; length: 13; CDR3: CASSYRTGSEQYF
J: TRBJ1-1; V: TRBV29-1; length: 14; CDR3: CSALGAGMNTEAFF
J: TRBJ2-3; V: TRBV7-3; length: 16; CDR3: CASSVSRLAGWDTQYF
J: TRBJ2-7; V: TRBV6-5; length: 17; CDR3: CASSSSSPGTPSYEQYF
J: TRBJ2-1; V: TRBV9; length: 15; CDR3: CASSVDGLAHNQQFF